This TCR beta chain was sequenced during a study of CDR3 diversity in severe acne. The CDR3 spans 18 amino acids, including both terminal residues. Per the germline V gene, CDR1 is SNHLY and CDR2 is FYNNEI. Notes on this clonotype: It is unclear where the CDR3 begins or ends on the DNA, so no DNA is shown, and the CDR3 is as TCRdb lists it.

TCRdb passed the PCR reads through MiXCR, listing each CDR3 protein once. The sample holds tens of thousands of distinct CDR3 sequences, approximately 49% seen once. The rearrangement joins TRBV2 to TRBJ2-2. The source material was blood. The sequence came from a male donor with severe acne vulgaris. CDR3 loop: CASRGGISYEQYFGELFF.